The T cell receptor (beta chain) under discussion was sequenced for a study of T cell responses to AZD1222 COVID-19 vaccine. As for the study in general: Both about-4-week and about-12-week second-dose recipients were combined.

General study points: Baseline serostatus was positive in only a handful of AZD1222 recipients.

Remarks on this clone: Its matching antigen is unknown.

Data came from immunoSEQ multiplex PCR; TCRdb stores just in-frame clones and leaves some out. The data contain roughly 34,000 clones, roughly nine tenths of them singletons. This sequence was found in an adult in good health. The material was peripheral blood, obtained on day 0 of AZD1222 vaccination.

The CDR3 sequence is CASSYSGALNTEAFF. In DNA form, the CDR3 reads TGTGCCAGCAGTTACTCTGGGGCCCTGAACACTGAAGCTTTCTTT. The chain uses TRBV6-5 and TRBJ1-1; a weak D match, TRBD1 (5 bases). Germline CDR1 and CDR2: MNHEY and SVGAGI. CDR3 length equals 15 residues. The ends were cut back, 0 bases at V and 0 bases at J, with 8 bases in the middle.